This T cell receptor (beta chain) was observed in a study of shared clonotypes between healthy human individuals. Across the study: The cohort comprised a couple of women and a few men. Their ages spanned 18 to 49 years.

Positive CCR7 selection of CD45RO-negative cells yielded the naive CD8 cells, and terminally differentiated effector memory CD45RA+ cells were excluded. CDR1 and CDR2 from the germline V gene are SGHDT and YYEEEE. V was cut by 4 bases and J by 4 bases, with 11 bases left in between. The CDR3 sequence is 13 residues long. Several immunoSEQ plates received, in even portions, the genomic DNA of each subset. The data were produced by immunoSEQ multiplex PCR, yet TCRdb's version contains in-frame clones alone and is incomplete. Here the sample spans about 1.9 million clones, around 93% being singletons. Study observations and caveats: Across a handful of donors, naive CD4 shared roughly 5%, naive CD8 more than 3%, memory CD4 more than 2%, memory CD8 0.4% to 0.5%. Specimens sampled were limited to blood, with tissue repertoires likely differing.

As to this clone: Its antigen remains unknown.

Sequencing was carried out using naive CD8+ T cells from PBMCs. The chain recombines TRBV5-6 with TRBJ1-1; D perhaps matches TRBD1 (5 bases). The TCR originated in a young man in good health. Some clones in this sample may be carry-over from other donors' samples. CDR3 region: CASSGGGPTEAFF. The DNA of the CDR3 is TGTGCCAGCAGCGGGGGAGGGCCCACTGAAGCTTTCTTT.